This T cell receptor (beta chain) was identified during a study of cytomegalovirus exposure and HLA in healthy donors. V lost 4 bases, J lost 2 bases, and 10 bases lay in between. Germline V CDR1 and CDR2: MGHRA, YSYEKL. This CDR3 contains 14 residues. Findings and caveats of the study: Exclusion applied to some V segments, including TRBV6-2 and TRBV6-3, as they were indistinguishable.

The PCR had 60 Vbeta and 13 Jbeta primers. TCRdb's copy holds only in-frame clones and misses some; the assay was immunoSEQ multiplex PCR. The sample gives 65,000 or so clones, around 77% of which show up once; approximately 3.4% is in the top ten. Details on this clone: Its antigen remains unknown.

This clonotype was sampled from a woman between 40 and 50 years old in good health and CMV-seropositive. What was sequenced was PBMCs. The V and J genes are TRBV4-1 and TRBJ2-3; no clear D. The CDR3 sequence: CASSLARITDTQYF. As DNA, the CDR3 is TGCGCCAGCAGCCTGGCCAGGATCACAGATACGCAGTATTTT.